The 26 T cell receptor beta chains in this list originate from one sample, sequenced in a study of cytomegalovirus exposure and HLA in healthy donors. Clones were sequenced by immunoSEQ multiplex PCR, and TCRdb holds only the in-frame ones, with some missing. Here the sample spans about 250,000 clones, about 90% being singletons. The sample comprised PBMCs. Receptor source: a man aged 18 to 30 in good health and CMV-seropositive.

This clone was picked up a small number of times. This chain connects TRBV29-1 to TRBJ1-2, with D hard to call. The V and J ends lost 3 bases and 5 bases respectively, with 7 bases between them. CDR1 is SQVTM and CDR2 is ANQGSEA in the germline V gene. The CDR3 has 11 amino acids. Here the CDR3 DNA reads TGCAGCGTTGAGCCAAGGTATGGCTACACCTTC. Protein: CSVEPRYGYTF.

This rearrangement joins TRBV4-1 to TRBJ1-5; maybe TRBD1 (5 bases). The CDR3 contains 15 residues. Germline V gives CDR1 MGHRA, CDR2 YSYEKL. V lost 0 bases and J 1 base, leaving 7 bases between the germline ends. This CDR3 reads CASSQETASNQPQHF. The CDR3 DNA reads TGCGCCAGCAGCCAAGAGACAGCAAGCAATCAGCCCCAGCATTTT.

The chain combines TRBV30 with TRBJ1-1; D is unclear. CDR1 is GTSNPN, CDR2 SVGIG, per germline (reference sequence). The CDR3 loop spans 11 amino acids. The V gene lost 3 bases and the J gene lost 2 bases, with 4 bases spanning the gap. The CDR3 sequence is CAWRHNTEAFF. CDR3 sequence (DNA): TGTGCCTGGAGACATAACACTGAAGCTTTCTTT. Together with reference TRBV30 and TRBJ1-1, the CDR3 gives the full variable domain: SQTIHQWPATLVQPVGSPLSLECTVEGTSNPNLYWYRQAAGRGLQLLFYSVGIGQISSEVPQNLSASRPQDRQFILSSKKLLLSDSGFYLCAWRHNTEAFFGQGTRLTVV.

The V call is TRBV28, the J call TRBJ2-7, with 10 bases identical to TRBD2. This CDR3 spans 14 amino acids. Trimming took 6 bases from V and 2 from J; bases not matched to a gene: 4. CDR1 and CDR2 (germline): MDHEN, SYDVKM. The CDR3 loop is CASSWTSGAYEQYF. In DNA form, the CDR3 reads TGTGCCAGCAGCTGGACTAGCGGAGCCTACGAGCAGTACTTC.

The rearrangement uses TRBV28 and TRBJ2-1; D is perhaps TRBD1 (5 bases). This CDR3 is 16 amino acids long. Germline loops: CDR1 MDHEN, CDR2 SYDVKM. V was shortened by 1 base and J by 10 bases, with 20 bases between the two germline ends. This chain's CDR3 is CASSLFQGPMSQEQFF. CDR3 DNA sequence: TGTGCCAGCAGTTTATTTCAGGGTCCGATGAGCCAAGAGCAGTTCTTC.

The V gene is TRBV5-1, the J gene TRBJ1-2; no definite D call. Looked up from germline, CDR1 is SGHRS and CDR2 is YFSETQ. This CDR3 has 12 residues. V lost 7 bases and J lost 1, with 8 bases in between. This chain's CDR3 is CASRGLNYGYTF. The DNA for the CDR3 is TGCGCCAGCCGGGGTCTTAACTATGGCTACACCTTC.

V usage is TRBV5-6 and J usage is TRBJ2-3; no clear D gene. The germline V and J ends were trimmed by 4 bases and 4 bases, with 7 bases remaining between them. Germline V gene lookup returns CDR1 SGHDT and CDR2 YYEEEE. The CDR3 has 12 residues. The CDR3 protein is CASSETPDTQYF. The CDR3 DNA reads as TGTGCCAGCAGCGAAACCCCAGATACGCAGTATTTT.

Regarding this clone: Within the sample, other DNA sequences also encode this same CDR3. The chain couples TRBV7-9 to TRBJ1-1; D gene unclear. The CDR3 is 16 residues long. Germline V gene data show CDR1 as SEHNR and CDR2 as FQNEAQ (reference sequence). V was cut by 1 base and J by 1 base, with 13 bases left in between. DNA for the CDR3: TGTGCCAGCAGCTTAGTTGGCTTAGGGCCGAACACTGAAGCTTTCTTT. Encoded protein: CASSLVGLGPNTEAFF. Looking up the rest from reference TRBV7-9 and TRBJ1-1 gives the full variable domain: DTGVSQNPRHKITKRGQNVTFRCDPISEHNRLYWYRQTLGQGPEFLTYFQNEAQLEKSRLLSDRFSAERPKGSFSTLEIQRTEQGDSAMYLCASSLVGLGPNTEAFFGQGTRLTVV.

The J gene is TRBJ1-1, the V gene TRBV11-2; 9 bases fit TRBD1. CDR3 size: 14 residues. Trimming removed 5 bases from V and 8 bases from J; junction bases left unmatched: 9. In germline, CDR1 is SGHAT, CDR2 FQNNGV. CDR3 in amino acids: CASSLQGQGLEAFF. The CDR3 region has the DNA TGTGCCAGCAGCCTCCAGGGACAGGGCCTAGAAGCTTTCTTT.

This rearrangement joins TRBV5-4 to TRBJ2-7, with 8 positions matching TRBD2. The CDR3 runs to 14 residues. Losses at the gene ends were 0 bases for V and 6 bases for J; bases not matched to a gene: 5. Germline lookup yields CDR1 SGHNT and CDR2 YYREEE (reference sequence). The CDR3 DNA is TGTGCCAGCAGCTTGGGACGGGAGGGCCGCGAGCAGTACTTC. Translating it yields CASSLGREGREQYF.

This clone was seen just once. The chain recombines TRBV7-9 with TRBJ1-2; weak D call: TRBD1 (5 bases). The germline V gene has CDR1 SEHNR and CDR2 FQNEAQ (reference sequence). V gave up 5 bases and J gave up 3 bases, with 16 bases separating them. This CDR3 comprises 15 residues. CDR3 amino acids: CASSLDDSEYYGYTF. CDR3 bases: TGTGCCAGCAGCCTAGACGACAGTGAATACTATGGCTACACCTTC.

J is TRBJ2-1 and V is TRBV10-3, with D possibly being TRBD2 (6 bases). V was shortened by 7 bases and J by 8 bases, with 15 bases between the two germline ends. The germline V gene has CDR1 ENHRY and CDR2 SYGVKD. The CDR3 length is 13 residues. The CDR3 DNA reads TGTGCCATCAAGGATGGGGCGGGACATGAGCAGTTCTTC. Translated: CAIKDGAGHEQFF.

The chain uses TRBV4-1 and TRBJ2-7; TRBD2 matches 10 bases. Germline CDR1 reads MGHRA; CDR2 reads YSYEKL. V shed 0 bases and J 4 bases; nucleotides not matched to a gene: 12. The CDR3 has 18 residues. CDR3 sequence reads: CASSQDRGRASGSYEQYF. CDR3 DNA sequence: TGCGCCAGCAGCCAAGATCGTGGTAGGGCTAGCGGGAGTTACGAGCAGTACTTC.

In DNA form, the CDR3 reads TGTGCCAGCAGCCCCCAAGCAGGGACAGGGCCCTACAATGAGCAGTTCTTC. Residues: CASSPQAGTGPYNEQFF. The rearrangement links TRBV7-9 to TRBJ2-1; 9 positions agree with TRBD1. Unmatched junction bases numbered 10, after V lost 5 bases and J lost 2 bases. The CDR3 loop spans 17 amino acids. Germline V lookup: CDR1 SEHNR, CDR2 FQNEAQ (reference sequence).

This clone was detected only once. The chain couples TRBV30 to TRBJ1-2; possibly TRBD1 for D (5 bases). In germline, CDR1 is GTSNPN, CDR2 SVGIG (reference sequence). The CDR3 sequence is 13 residues long. Here the CDR3 reads CATPQEINYGYTF. The CDR3, as DNA: TGTGCAACCCCACAGGAGATTAACTATGGCTACACCTTC. The variable domain in full, with the rest retrieved from reference TRBV30 and TRBJ1-2, is SQTIHQWPATLVQPVGSPLSLECTVEGTSNPNLYWYRQAAGRGLQLLFYSVGIGQISSEVPQNLSASRPQDRQFILSSKKLLLSDSGFYLCATPQEINYGYTFGSGTRLTVV.

V gene TRBV19 combines with J gene TRBJ2-1; D is tentatively TRBD1 or TRBD2 (5 bases each). CDR3 size: 15 residues. V lost 5 bases to trimming and J lost 10 bases, with 21 bases between them. The germline V gene encodes CDR1 LNHDA and CDR2 SQIVND (reference sequence). This CDR3 is CASSWDPGPLREQFF. The CDR3, as DNA: TGTGCCAGTAGTTGGGATCCGGGACCCCTTAGGGAGCAGTTCTTC.

This chain joins TRBV2 and TRBJ2-2, with D possibly matching TRBD2 (7 bases). Trimming took 7 bases from V and 6 from J, leaving 9 bases between them. This CDR3 has 12 amino acids. Germline-derived CDR1 and CDR2 are SNHLY and FYNNEI. The CDR3, as DNA: TGTGCCAGCATGGGGGGGCCCGGGGAGCTGTTTTTT. Its translation is CASMGGPGELFF. The full variable domain, its missing parts supplied by reference TRBV2 and TRBJ2-2, is EPEVTQTPSHQVTQMGQEVILRCVPISNHLYFYWYRQILGQKVEFLVSFYNNEISEKSEIFDDQFSVERPDGSNFTLKIRSTKLEDSAMYFCASMGGPGELFFGEGSRLTVL.

DNA of the CDR3: TGTGCCAGCTCAAGGCTAGCTGGCTACAATGAGCAGTTCTTC. It is translated as CASSRLAGYNEQFF. J is TRBJ2-1 and V is TRBV18; a possible D gene is TRBD2 (5 bases). This CDR3 is built from 14 residues. V lost 5 bases, J lost 3 bases, and 11 bases lay in between. Germline values: CDR1 KGHSH, CDR2 LQKENI.

The chain links TRBV27 to TRBJ2-1; TRBD2 matches 12 bases. Germline CDR1 is MNHEY and CDR2 is SMNVEV (reference sequence). V lost 5 bases to trimming and J lost 8 bases; unmatched junction nucleotides: 10. The length of the CDR3 is 16 residues. CDR3 sequence: CASSPYLAGGPYEQFF. The CDR3 region has the DNA TGTGCCAGCAGTCCATATCTAGCGGGAGGGCCCTATGAGCAGTTCTTC.

This chain uses TRBV10-3 with TRBJ1-5; no reliable D call. The V gene's germline CDR1 is ENHRY and CDR2 SYGVKD. The CDR3 loop spans 14 amino acids. V lost 3 bases and J lost 10, with 16 bases in between. Written as DNA, the CDR3 is TGTGCCATCAGTGAAAGTGGAACAGCCGACCCCCAGCATTTT. Translated, it gives CAISESGTADPQHF.

The chain couples TRBV6-1 to TRBJ2-6; D gene ambiguous. The CDR3 loop spans 14 amino acids. The V end was cut by 2 bases, the J end by 0 bases, with 2 bases between. The V gene's germline CDR1 is MNHNS and CDR2 SASEGT. The DNA for the CDR3 is TGTGCCAGCAGTGAACACTCTGGGGCCAACGTCCTGACTTTC. Translation gives CASSEHSGANVLTF.

This chain connects TRBV7-2 to TRBJ2-7; unclear D gene. The CDR3 is made up of 13 amino acids. Trimming removed 1 base from V and 4 bases from J, with 8 bases in between. The germline CDR1 and CDR2 sequences are SGHTA and FQGNSA. CDR3 residues: CASSLGSWYEQYF. CDR3 DNA sequence: TGTGCCAGCAGCTTAGGTTCGTGGTACGAGCAGTACTTC.

The chain uses TRBV27 and TRBJ2-1; D may match TRBD1 or TRBD2 (6 bases each). V lost 4 bases and J 3 bases, leaving 16 bases between the germline ends. The CDR3 sequence is 16 residues long. The germline CDR1 and CDR2 sequences are MNHEY and SMNVEV (reference sequence). CDR3 nucleotide sequence: TGTGCCAGCAGTTCGTCTGCGGGACAAATCTACAATGAGCAGTTCTTC. As protein: CASSSSAGQIYNEQFF.

This chain uses TRBV6-5 with TRBJ2-7; D unresolved. The V end was cut by 2 bases, the J end by 3 bases, with 8 bases between. The CDR3 is 13 residues long. CDR1 and CDR2 from the germline V gene are MNHEY and SVGAGI. The DNA for the CDR3 is TGTGCCAGCAGTTACCAGGACGGCTACGAGCAGTACTTC. Translated: CASSYQDGYEQYF.

To note about this clone: Other DNA sequences within the sample encode an identical CDR3. The V call is TRBV5-1, the J call TRBJ2-2; 8 bases are a match to TRBD2. The CDR3 is 15 amino acids. CDR1 and CDR2 from the germline V gene are SGHRS and YFSETQ. V lost 2 bases and J lost 0; bases outside the gene matches: 0. The CDR3 region is CASSFSGANTGELFF. CDR3 bases: TGCGCCAGCAGCTTTAGCGGGGCGAACACCGGGGAGCTGTTTTTT.

V gene TRBV6-5 combines with J gene TRBJ2-7; 9 bases map to TRBD2. CDR1 is MNHEY, CDR2 SVGAGI, per germline. The CDR3 extends over 15 amino acids. J was trimmed by 1 base and V by 2 bases; bases with no gene match: 3. CDR3 sequence: CASSYGAGGSYEQYF. CDR3 nucleotides: TGTGCCAGCAGTTACGGGGCGGGAGGGTCCTACGAGCAGTACTTC.